The rows below give T cell receptor beta chains drawn from one sample of a study of cytomegalovirus exposure and HLA in healthy donors. The method was immunoSEQ multiplex PCR; TCRdb's version includes in-frame clones alone and lacks a portion of them. Of approximately 210,000 clones listed, 81% are singletons. The sequenced sample consisted of PBMCs. The receptors come from a man younger than 30 in good health and CMV-seronegative. Each CDR3 is given with its conserved first and last residue. The D gene is left open where the match is weak. Size is stated for part of the rows, as once, few or many counts, or as a class when the clone is expanded.

j_gene | abundance | v_gene | len | d_gene | CDR3nt | CDR3aa
TRBJ2-1 | NA | TRBV7-8 | 16 | NA | TGTGCCAGCAGCTTAGGCGGACGGGGATCCTACAATGAGCAGTTCTTC | CASSLGGRGSYNEQFF
TRBJ2-5 | few | TRBV28 | 14 | TRBD1 | TGTGCCAGCAAGCCACAGGGGTCACAAGAGACCCAGTACTTC | CASKPQGSQETQYF
TRBJ1-2 | NA | TRBV9 | 15 | TRBD1 | TGTGCCAGCAGCGGGGGAACAGGGGGCGGGGATGGCTACACCTTC | CASSGGTGGGDGYTF
TRBJ2-1 | NA | TRBV9 | 15 | TRBD1 | TGTGCCAGCAGCGTAAGGGGGACAGGGCAAAATGAGCAGTTCTTC | CASSVRGTGQNEQFF
TRBJ1-5 | once | TRBV6-5 | 15 | TRBD1 | TGTGCCAGCACCGGACAGGGTAGTAGGAATCAGCCCCAGCATTTT | CASTGQGSRNQPQHF
TRBJ2-1 | once | TRBV7-3 | 19 | TRBD1 | TGTGCCAGCAGCTTAAGTCGTTTGGGTAGGGGGACAGGGTCTAATGAGCAGTTCTTC | CASSLSRLGRGTGSNEQFF
TRBJ2-5 | NA | TRBV4-2 | 15 | NA | TGTGCCAGCAGCCAATTGACAGGGAGGAGAGAGACCCAGTACTTC | CASSQLTGRRETQYF
TRBJ2-2 | NA | TRBV5-6 | 16 | NA | TGTGCCAGCAGCTACAATGGACTCAGGAACACCGGGGAGCTGTTTTTT | CASSYNGLRNTGELFF
TRBJ2-7 | NA | TRBV4-3 | 16 | TRBD1 | TGCGCCAGCAGCCAAGGGAGTGGGACAGGGTACTACGAGCAGTACTTC | CASSQGSGTGYYEQYF
TRBJ1-2 | NA | TRBV7-9 | 13 | NA | TGTGCCAGCAGCTCAGACAGCCTTTCACCCCCATTTTTC | CASSSDSLSPPFF
TRBJ1-5 | NA | TRBV4-1 | 18 | TRBD1 | TGCGCCAGCAGCCAAGCTGGGACAGGGGGCTTTAGCAATCAGCCCCAGCATTTT | CASSQAGTGGFSNQPQHF
TRBJ1-5 | NA | TRBV28 | 13 | NA | TGTGCCAGTTGGGCCTATAGCAATCAGCCCCAGCATTTT | CASWAYSNQPQHF
TRBJ2-1 | NA | TRBV19 | 15 | TRBD2 | TGTGCCAGGGCGGGACTAGCGGGGGCCTACAATGAGCAGTTCTTC | CARAGLAGAYNEQFF
TRBJ2-5 | NA | TRBV9 | 13 | NA | TGTGCCAGCAGCTCTTTGAGAAGAGAGACCCAGTACTTC | CASSSLRRETQYF
TRBJ1-2 | NA | TRBV4-3 | 17 | TRBD1 | TGCGCCAGCAGCCAAGAACCAGGGGGCCAGGTCAACTATGGCTACACCTTC | CASSQEPGGQVNYGYTF
TRBJ2-1 | NA | TRBV5-4 | 16 | NA | TGTGCCAGCAGCTTGAATATCGGGGGACCCTACAATGAGCAGTTCTTC | CASSLNIGGPYNEQFF
TRBJ1-2 | NA | TRBV2 | 12 | NA | TGTGCCAGCAGTGCTGACAGGCCTGGCTACACCTTC | CASSADRPGYTF
TRBJ2-7 | once | TRBV2 | 12 | NA | TGTGCCAGCAGTGAGAGGGCCTACGAGCAGTACTTC | CASSERAYEQYF
TRBJ2-1 | NA | TRBV7-9 | 18 | TRBD2 | TGTGCCAGCAGCGCCCCCCCTCGGGCTAGCGGGAGGGACAATGAGCAGTTCTTC | CASSAPPRASGRDNEQFF
TRBJ2-1 | NA | TRBV19 | 17 | TRBD2 | TGTGCCAGTAGTATAATCGTAGCGGGGGGGACCTACAATGAGCAGTTCTTC | CASSIIVAGGTYNEQFF
TRBJ1-4 | NA | TRBV19 | 15 | TRBD1 | TGTGCCACCCTACCCAGGGGGGCAACTAATGAAAAACTGTTTTTT | CATLPRGATNEKLFF
TRBJ1-2 | NA | TRBV7-2 | 15 | NA | TGTGCCAGCAGCTTAGCAAGGGGAAACGGCTATGGCTACACCTTC | CASSLARGNGYGYTF
TRBJ2-2 | NA | TRBV19 | 18 | TRBD1 | TGTGCCAGTAGGGACTCGATCCCGGGACAGGGGAACACCGGGGAGCTGTTTTTT | CASRDSIPGQGNTGELFF
TRBJ1-2 | NA | TRBV11-2 | 14 | NA | TGTGCCAGCAGCTCCTTGGGGGGGTACTATGGCTACACCTTC | CASSSLGGYYGYTF
TRBJ1-2 | NA | TRBV6-1 | 12 | NA | TGTGCCAGCAGTGAAAGCAGGGTCGGCTACACCTTC | CASSESRVGYTF
TRBJ2-1 | NA | TRBV19 | 16 | TRBD2 | TGTGCCAGTAGCGGGCGCTCCGGGACTACCTACAATGAGCAGTTCTTC | CASSGRSGTTYNEQFF
TRBJ1-1 | NA | TRBV7-2 | 15 | NA | TGTGCCAGCAGCTTAGTGCAGGGAATAGCCACTGAAGCTTTCTTT | CASSLVQGIATEAFF
TRBJ1-1 | NA | TRBV7-8 | 14 | TRBD1 | TGTGCCAGCAGCTGGGGACAGATGAACACTGAAGCTTTCTTT | CASSWGQMNTEAFF
TRBJ2-2 | NA | TRBV4-3 | 16 | TRBD2 | TGCGCCAGCAGCCAAGTCCTAGCGGCAAACACCGGGGAGCTGTTTTTT | CASSQVLAANTGELFF
TRBJ2-7 | NA | TRBV9 | 15 | TRBD1 | TGTGCCAGCAGCCCGATGACAGGGCCCGCCTACGAGCAGTACTTC | CASSPMTGPAYEQYF
TRBJ1-2 | NA | TRBV19 | 15 | TRBD1 | TGTGCCAGTAGTCCTTACAGGGGATATCGGTATGGCTACACCTTC | CASSPYRGYRYGYTF
TRBJ2-1 | NA | TRBV19 | 13 | NA | TGTGCCACCTCTCCAAGGGGGTACAATGAGCAGTTCTTC | CATSPRGYNEQFF
TRBJ2-7 | once | TRBV6-6 | 12 | NA | TGTGCCAGCAGTTACTCGGATGGGGGCCAGTACTTC | CASSYSDGGQYF
TRBJ2-5 | NA | TRBV5-6 | 13 | TRBD2 | TGTGCCAGCAGCTTCGGGGGGTTAGGGACCCAGTACTTC | CASSFGGLGTQYF
TRBJ2-1 | NA | TRBV28 | 15 | TRBD2 | TGTGCCAGCAGTTTGGGCGGGAGTTCCTACAATGAGCAGTTCTTC | CASSLGGSSYNEQFF
TRBJ2-1 | NA | TRBV14 | 14 | TRBD2 | TGTGCCAGCAGCCAAGCTAGCGGGAGTAATGAGCAGTTCTTC | CASSQASGSNEQFF
TRBJ2-1 | NA | TRBV5-6 | 18 | TRBD2 | TGTGCCAGCAGCTGGGGAGGGGTAGGGCGGTACTCCTACAATGAGCAGTTCTTC | CASSWGGVGRYSYNEQFF